One sample yielded the 13 T cell receptor beta chains listed below, sequenced in a study of OX40 agonist ivuxolimab in advanced cancers. Repertoires were generated with immunoSEQ multiplex PCR, while TCRdb's copy carries only in-frame clones and drops some. The repertoire consists of more than 75,000 clones, with around 86% occurring once and the leading ten covering roughly 0.33%. The sample in question was CD4+ or CD8+ T cells sorted from blood, obtained in a trial of the OX40 agonist ivuxolimab. These receptors were obtained from an adult with an advanced solid tumor such as melanoma, head and neck, liver or kidney cancer.

This chain connects TRBV18 to TRBJ2-1; TRBD1 is a possible D gene (7 bases). CDR3 size: 13 residues. The germline V and J ends were trimmed by 6 bases and 9 bases, with 15 bases remaining between them. CDR1 and CDR2 (germline): KGHSH, LQKENI. The CDR3 spells CASSENRGGEQFF. In DNA form, the CDR3 reads TGTGCCAGCTCCGAGAACAGGGGAGGTGAGCAGTTCTTC.

The chain is built from TRBV5-1 and TRBJ2-5; no clear D. Germline CDR1 reads SGHRS; CDR2 reads YFSETQ. The CDR3 has 13 amino acids. Between the trimmed V and J ends, which lost 2 bases and 1 base, there was a span of 6 bases. Here the CDR3 reads CASSFSTQETQYF. CDR3 in DNA: TGCGCCAGCAGCTTCTCGACCCAAGAGACCCAGTACTTC.

The chain links TRBV29-1 to TRBJ2-7; D possibly corresponds to TRBD2 (5 bases). There are 11 residues in the CDR3. V gave up 4 bases and J gave up 4 bases, with 8 bases separating them. Germline V gene sequence: CDR1 SQVTM, CDR2 ANQGSEA. CDR3 in DNA: TGCAGCGTTGCCAGCGGTTACGAGCAGTACGTC. Protein: CSVASGYEQYV.

This clone appeared a single time. This chain joins TRBV5-5 and TRBJ2-7; perhaps TRBD1 as D (5 bases). Germline V gene sequence: CDR1 SGHKS, CDR2 YYEKEE (reference sequence). The CDR3 length is 12 residues. V was clipped by 4 bases and J by 3 bases, with 8 bases between them. DNA for the CDR3: TGTGCCAGCAGCCGGACAAGCTACGAGCAGTACTTC. Its protein product is CASSRTSYEQYF.

CDR3 DNA: TGTGCCAGCAGTCCTGAACGCTCTGGAAACACCATATATTTT. Translation: CASSPERSGNTIYF. This chain links TRBV2 with TRBJ1-3; D unresolved. CDR3 length: 14 amino acids. Germline values: CDR1 SNHLY, CDR2 FYNNEI. Trimming cost V 5 bases and J 0 bases, with 8 bases left between them.

The chain joins TRBV6-6 to TRBJ1-4; TRBD1 matches 8 bases. Looked up from germline, CDR1 is MNHNY and CDR2 is SVGAGI (reference sequence). The CDR3 totals 14 residues. The V segment lost 5 bases and the J segment 8 bases; nucleotides outside the gene matches: 7. CDR3 DNA: TGTGCCAGCAGTAACCAGGGGGCGCGAGAAAAACTGTTTTTT. This codes for CASSNQGAREKLFF.

In its sample, this clone was seen once. J is TRBJ1-4 and V is TRBV7-9, with 10 bases lining up with TRBD1. The trim removed 5 bases at V and 7 bases at J, leaving 7 bases unmatched. CDR3 size: 15 residues. Per germline, CDR1 SEHNR and CDR2 FQNEAQ (reference sequence). CDR3 sequence reads: CASSDRDRGGEKLFF. In DNA, the CDR3 is TGTGCCAGCAGCGACCGGGACAGGGGAGGTGAAAAACTGTTTTTT.

This clone is a singleton in its sample. V and J are TRBV27 and TRBJ1-1, with D possibly matching TRBD1 (5 bases). This CDR3 region has 14 residues. Germline assignment: CDR1 MNHEY and CDR2 SMNVEV (reference sequence). V lost 5 bases and J 2 bases, leaving 12 bases between the germline ends. Written as DNA, the CDR3 is TGTGCCAGCAGTGGCCGGGGGAGAAACACTGAAGCTTTCTTT. Protein sequence: CASSGRGRNTEAFF.

The chain recombines TRBV6-6 with TRBJ1-5; TRBD1 agrees at 7 bases. Germline lookup yields CDR1 MNHNY and CDR2 SVGAGI (reference sequence). This CDR3 contains 14 residues. V was clipped by 2 bases and J by 4 bases; unmatched bases: 2. DNA for the CDR3: TGTGCCAGCAGTTACCAACAGGGGAATCAGCCCCAGCATTTT. Its protein is CASSYQQGNQPQHF.

This clone was seen a single time. V and J are TRBV7-9 and TRBJ2-5; D might be TRBD2 (7 bases). Trimming left V 2 bases short and J 5 bases short, with 18 bases between. CDR3 length: 16 residues. Germline V gene data show CDR1 as SEHNR and CDR2 as FQNEAQ (reference sequence). CDR3 nucleotides: TGTGCCAGCAGCTTAAAGGGGGGGGCGTTTTCCGAGACCCAGTACTTC. Residues: CASSLKGGAFSETQYF.

The V and J genes are TRBV7-9 and TRBJ1-3; D remains ambiguous. The CDR3 sequence is 16 residues long. Per the germline V gene, CDR1 is SEHNR and CDR2 is FQNEAQ (reference sequence). V was cut by 6 bases and J by 2 bases, with 17 bases left in between. The CDR3, as DNA: TGTGCCAGCAGTCTAACGGGAGGGAGACCTGGAAACACCATATATTTT. This sequence encodes CASSLTGGRPGNTIYF.

The chain links TRBV7-9 to TRBJ2-6; D ambiguous. Germline CDR1 is SEHNR and CDR2 is FQNEAQ (reference sequence). The germline V and J ends were trimmed by 8 bases and 0 bases, with 5 bases remaining between them. CDR3 length equals 13 residues. The CDR3 nucleotides read TGTGCCAGCGCTGTCTCTGGGGCCAACGTCCTGACTTTC. Translating gives CASAVSGANVLTF.

The chain combines TRBV5-5 with TRBJ2-3, with D possibly TRBD1 on 5 matching bases. V lost 0 bases to trimming and J lost 0 bases, with 8 bases between them. In germline, CDR1 is SGHKS, CDR2 YYEKEE (reference sequence). This CDR3 contains 15 residues. The CDR3, as DNA: TGTGCCAGCAGCTTGGTACAGGCTAGCACAGATACGCAGTATTTT. Its protein product is CASSLVQASTDTQYF.